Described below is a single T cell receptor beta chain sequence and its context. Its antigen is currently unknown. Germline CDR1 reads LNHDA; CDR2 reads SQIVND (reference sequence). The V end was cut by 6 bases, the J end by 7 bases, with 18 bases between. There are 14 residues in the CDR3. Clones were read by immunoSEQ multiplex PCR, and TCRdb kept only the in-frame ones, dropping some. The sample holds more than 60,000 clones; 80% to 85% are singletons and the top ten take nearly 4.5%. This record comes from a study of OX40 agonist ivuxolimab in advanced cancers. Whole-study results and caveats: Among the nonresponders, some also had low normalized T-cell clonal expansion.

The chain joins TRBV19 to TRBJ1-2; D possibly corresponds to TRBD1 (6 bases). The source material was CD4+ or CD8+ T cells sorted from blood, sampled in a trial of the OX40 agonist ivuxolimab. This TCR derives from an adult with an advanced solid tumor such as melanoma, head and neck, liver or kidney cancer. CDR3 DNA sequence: TGTGCCAGTAGCAGGGACGGCAGGGGTAGTGGCTACACCTTC. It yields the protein CASSRDGRGSGYTF.